This section outlines one TCR beta chain sequence together with its context. The data belong to a study of control samples from healthy donors and cancer patients. Germline CDR1 and CDR2: MNHEY and SMNVEV (reference sequence). With 0 bases removed from V and 4 bases from J, the gap between germline ends came to 11 bases. The CDR3 sequence is 15 residues long. Method: immunoSEQ multiplex PCR; TCRdb's copy keeps in-frame clones and lacks some. The sample yields 170,000 or so clones, 85% to 95% seen once. Sequenced input: blood. The source of this sequence is a man aged 30 to 39 in good health. V gene TRBV27 combines with J gene TRBJ2-3; D assignment may be TRBD1 or TRBD2 (6 bases each). CDR3 in DNA: TGTGCCAGCAGTTTATCAGGAAGGGGGGCAGATACGCAGTATTTT. Protein: CASSLSGRGADTQYF.